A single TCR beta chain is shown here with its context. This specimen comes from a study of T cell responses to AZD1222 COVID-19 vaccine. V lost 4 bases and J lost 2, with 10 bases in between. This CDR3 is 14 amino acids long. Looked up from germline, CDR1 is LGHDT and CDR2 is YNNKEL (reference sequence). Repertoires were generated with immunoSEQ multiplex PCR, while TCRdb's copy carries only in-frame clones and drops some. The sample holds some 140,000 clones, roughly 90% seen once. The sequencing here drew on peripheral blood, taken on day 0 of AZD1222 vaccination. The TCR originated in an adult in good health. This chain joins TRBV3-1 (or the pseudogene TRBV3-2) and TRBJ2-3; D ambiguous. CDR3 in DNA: TGTGCCAGCAGCCGGACCCGGAACACAGATACGCAGTATTTT. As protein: CASSRTRNTDTQYF.